Each of the 5 T cell receptor beta chains below was sequenced from the same sample in a study of blood T cell repertoires in COVID-19. The repertoire was sequenced with immunoSEQ multiplex PCR; TCRdb's copy has only in-frame clones and lacks some. The sample carries about 150,000 clones, 70% to 90% recorded once. The sequenced material came from peripheral blood. Receptors were obtained from a woman at least 80 years old with COVID-19, enrolled during active disease.

The chain couples TRBV3-1 (or the pseudogene TRBV3-2) to TRBJ2-1; 10 bases line up with TRBD2. With 4 bases clipped from V and 7 bases from J, the junction kept 13 bases outside the gene matches. The CDR3 is 17 amino acids. Germline V gene sequence: CDR1 LGHDT, CDR2 YNNKEL (reference sequence). The CDR3 region has the DNA TGTGCCAGCAGCCTCCGCCTCCCAGCGGGGGGGATGAATGAGCAGTTCTTC. It encodes CASSLRLPAGGMNEQFF.

The chain combines TRBV21-1 with TRBJ1-1; the table's TRBD1 call for D was not verified on the DNA. TRBV21-1 is a known pseudogene. The CDR3 spans 15 residues. CDR3: CASSVTGGENTEAFF. CDR3 sequence (DNA): TGTGCCAGCAGCGTGACAGGAGGAGAGAACACTGAAGCTTTCTTT.

The V gene is TRBV5-4, the J gene TRBJ1-4; 10 bases align to TRBD1. Germline V gene lookup returns CDR1 SGHNT and CDR2 YYREEE (reference sequence). V shed 0 bases, J shed 8 bases, and the junction held 4 bases outside the gene matches. The CDR3 runs 15 residues. CDR3 amino acids: CASSLGTGGLEKLFF. The DNA of the CDR3 is TGTGCCAGCAGCTTGGGGACAGGGGGGTTGGAAAAACTGTTTTTT.

The rearrangement joins TRBV5-1 to TRBJ1-6; a possible D gene is TRBD1 (5 bases). Trimming shortened V by 3 bases and J by 8 bases, and 15 bases separated the two germline ends. Germline V CDR1 and CDR2: SGHRS, YFSETQ. The CDR3 runs to 15 residues. CDR3 sequence reads: CASSSLAGRDSPLHF. Here the CDR3 DNA reads TGCGCCAGCAGCTCTTTGGCAGGGAGGGATTCACCCCTCCACTTT.

The chain has TRBV6-5 and TRBJ2-3, with D perhaps matching TRBD2 (5 bases). V was trimmed by 4 bases and J by 2 bases, leaving 16 bases between them. The CDR3 has 16 residues. The V gene's germline CDR1 is MNHEY and CDR2 SVGAGI. The CDR3 sequence: CASSSRESGSTDTQYF. CDR3 nucleotides: TGTGCCAGCAGTTCTAGGGAGAGTGGGTCCACAGATACGCAGTATTTT.